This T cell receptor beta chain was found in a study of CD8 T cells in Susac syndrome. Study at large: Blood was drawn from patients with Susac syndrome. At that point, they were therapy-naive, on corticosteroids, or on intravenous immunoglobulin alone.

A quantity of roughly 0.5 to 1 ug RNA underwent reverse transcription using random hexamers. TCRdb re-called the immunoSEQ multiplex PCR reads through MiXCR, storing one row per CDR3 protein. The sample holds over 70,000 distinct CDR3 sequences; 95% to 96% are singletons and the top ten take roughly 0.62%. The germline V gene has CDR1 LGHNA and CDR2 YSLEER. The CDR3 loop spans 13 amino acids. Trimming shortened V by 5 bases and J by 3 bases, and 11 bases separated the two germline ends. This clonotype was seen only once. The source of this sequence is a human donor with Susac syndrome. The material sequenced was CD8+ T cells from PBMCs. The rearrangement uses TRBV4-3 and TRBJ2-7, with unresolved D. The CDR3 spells CASSATFNYEQYF. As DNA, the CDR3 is TGCGCCAGCAGCGCCACCTTTAACTACGAGCAGTACTTC.